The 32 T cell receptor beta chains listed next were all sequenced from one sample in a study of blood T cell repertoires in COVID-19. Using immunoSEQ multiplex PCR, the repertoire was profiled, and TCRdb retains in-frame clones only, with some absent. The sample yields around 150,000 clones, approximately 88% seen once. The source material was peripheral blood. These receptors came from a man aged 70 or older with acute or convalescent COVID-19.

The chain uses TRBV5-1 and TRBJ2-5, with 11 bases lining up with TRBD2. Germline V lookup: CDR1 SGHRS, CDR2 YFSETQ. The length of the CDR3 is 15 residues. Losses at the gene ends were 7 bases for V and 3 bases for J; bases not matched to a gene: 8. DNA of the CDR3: TGCGCCAGCGGTAACGTACTAGCGGGAGAAGAGACCCAGTACTTC. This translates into CASGNVLAGEETQYF.

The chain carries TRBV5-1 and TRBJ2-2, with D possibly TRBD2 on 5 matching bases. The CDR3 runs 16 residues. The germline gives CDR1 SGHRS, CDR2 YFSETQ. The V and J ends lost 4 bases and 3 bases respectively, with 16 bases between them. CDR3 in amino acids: CASSQAGSGYTGELFF. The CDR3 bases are TGCGCCAGCAGCCAGGCTGGGAGTGGCTACACCGGGGAGCTGTTTTTT.

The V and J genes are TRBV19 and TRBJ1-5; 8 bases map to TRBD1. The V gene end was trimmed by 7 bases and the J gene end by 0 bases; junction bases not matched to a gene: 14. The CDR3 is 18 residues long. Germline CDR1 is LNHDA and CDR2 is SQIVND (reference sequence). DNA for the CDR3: TGTGCCAGTATACATGCGACAGGGGCGGATTATAGCAATCAGCCCCAGCATTTT. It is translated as CASIHATGADYSNQPQHF. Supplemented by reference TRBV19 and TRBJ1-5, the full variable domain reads DGGITQSPKYLFRKEGQNVTLSCEQNLNHDAMYWYRQDPGQGLRLIYYSQIVNDFQKGDIAEGYSVSREKKESFPLTVTSAQKNPTAFYLCASIHATGADYSNQPQHFGDGTRLSIL.

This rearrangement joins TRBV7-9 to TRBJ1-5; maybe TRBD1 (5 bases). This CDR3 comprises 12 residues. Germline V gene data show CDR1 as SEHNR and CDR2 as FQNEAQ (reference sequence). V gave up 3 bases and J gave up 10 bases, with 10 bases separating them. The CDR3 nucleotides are TGTGCCAGCAGCTTCTCAGGGAAACCCCAGCATTTT. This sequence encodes CASSFSGKPQHF.

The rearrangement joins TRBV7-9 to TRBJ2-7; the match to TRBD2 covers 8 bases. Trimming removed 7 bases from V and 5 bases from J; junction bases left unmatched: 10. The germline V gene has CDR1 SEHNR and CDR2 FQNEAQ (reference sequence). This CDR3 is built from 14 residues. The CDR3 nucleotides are TGTGCCAGCACCCCCCTCGGGGGGGTCCACGAGCAGTACTTC. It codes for CASTPLGGVHEQYF.

DNA for the CDR3: TGTGCCAGCAGCCCTAAGGGGGCCCAAATTCATGAGCAGTTCTTC. It codes for CASSPKGAQIHEQFF. The rearrangement links TRBV3-1 (or the pseudogene TRBV3-2) to TRBJ2-1, with 7 bases that match TRBD1. V was pared by 4 bases and J by 8 bases, with 11 bases of the junction left unmatched. This CDR3 region has 15 residues. CDR1 LGHDT and CDR2 YNNKEL come from the germline V gene (reference sequence).

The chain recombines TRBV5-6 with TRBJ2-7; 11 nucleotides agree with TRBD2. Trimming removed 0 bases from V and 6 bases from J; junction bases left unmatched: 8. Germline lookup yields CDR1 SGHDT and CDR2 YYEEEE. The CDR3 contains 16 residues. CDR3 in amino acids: CASSLASTSGRGEQYF. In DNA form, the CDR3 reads TGTGCCAGCAGCTTGGCCAGCACTAGCGGGAGAGGCGAGCAGTACTTC.

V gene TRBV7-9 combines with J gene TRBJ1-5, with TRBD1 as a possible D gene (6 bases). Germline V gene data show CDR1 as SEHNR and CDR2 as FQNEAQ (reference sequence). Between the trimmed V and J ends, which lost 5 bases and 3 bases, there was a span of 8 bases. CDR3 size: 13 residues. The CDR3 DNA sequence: TGTGCCAGCAGCGGGGGCATCAATCAGCCCCAGCATTTT. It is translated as CASSGGINQPQHF. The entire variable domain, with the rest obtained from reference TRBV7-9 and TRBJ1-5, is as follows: DTGVSQNPRHKITKRGQNVTFRCDPISEHNRLYWYRQTLGQGPEFLTYFQNEAQLEKSRLLSDRFSAERPKGSFSTLEIQRTEQGDSAMYLCASSGGINQPQHFGDGTRLSIL.

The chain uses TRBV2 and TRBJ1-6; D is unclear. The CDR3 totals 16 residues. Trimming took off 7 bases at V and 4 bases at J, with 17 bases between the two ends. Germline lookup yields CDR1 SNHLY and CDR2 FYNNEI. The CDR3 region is CASTDPSGGYNSPLHF. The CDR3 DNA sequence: TGTGCCAGCACCGACCCATCAGGTGGATATAATTCACCCCTCCACTTT.

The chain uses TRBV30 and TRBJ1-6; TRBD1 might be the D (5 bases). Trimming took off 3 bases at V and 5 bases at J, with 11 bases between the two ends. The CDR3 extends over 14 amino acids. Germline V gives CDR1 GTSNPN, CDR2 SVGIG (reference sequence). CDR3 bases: TGTGCCTGGAGGGACAAGGGGAATAATTCACCCCTCCACTTT. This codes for CAWRDKGNNSPLHF.

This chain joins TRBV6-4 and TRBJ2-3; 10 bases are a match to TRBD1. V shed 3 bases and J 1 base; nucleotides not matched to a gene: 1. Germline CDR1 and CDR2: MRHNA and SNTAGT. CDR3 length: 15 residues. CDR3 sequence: CASSEGTGGTDTQYF. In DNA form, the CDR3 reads TGTGCCAGCAGTGAGGGGACAGGGGGCACAGATACGCAGTATTTT.

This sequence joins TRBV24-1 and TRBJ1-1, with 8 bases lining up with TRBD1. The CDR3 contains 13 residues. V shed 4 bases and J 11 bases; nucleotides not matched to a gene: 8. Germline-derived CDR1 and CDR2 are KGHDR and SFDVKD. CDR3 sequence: CATSDSGQGEAFF. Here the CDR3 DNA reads TGTGCCACCAGTGACTCCGGACAGGGTGAGGCTTTCTTT.

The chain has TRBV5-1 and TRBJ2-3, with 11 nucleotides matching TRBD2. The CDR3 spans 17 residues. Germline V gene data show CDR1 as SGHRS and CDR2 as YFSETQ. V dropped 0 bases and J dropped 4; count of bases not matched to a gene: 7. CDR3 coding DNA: TGCGCCAGCAGCTTGGGGCTAGCGGGGGGTAGTGCAGATACGCAGTATTTT. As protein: CASSLGLAGGSADTQYF. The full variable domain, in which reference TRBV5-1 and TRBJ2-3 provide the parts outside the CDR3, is KAGVTQTPRYLIKTRGQQVTLSCSPISGHRSVSWYQQTPGQGLQFLFEYFSETQRNKGNFPGRFSGRQFSNSRSEMNVSTLELGDSALYLCASSLGLAGGSADTQYFGPGTRLTVL.

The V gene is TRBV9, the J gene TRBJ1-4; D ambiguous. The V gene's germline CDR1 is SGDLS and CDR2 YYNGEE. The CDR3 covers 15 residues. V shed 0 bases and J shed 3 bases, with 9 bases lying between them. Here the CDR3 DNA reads TGTGCCAGCAGCGTAGGCGGGCAGGCTAATGAAAAACTGTTTTTT. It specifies CASSVGGQANEKLFF.

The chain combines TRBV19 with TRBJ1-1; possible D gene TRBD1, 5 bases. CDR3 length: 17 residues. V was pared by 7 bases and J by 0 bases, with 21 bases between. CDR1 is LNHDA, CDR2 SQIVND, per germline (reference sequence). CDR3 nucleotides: TGTGCCAGTATATCCTCAGGGAACCAGATTCTGAACACTGAAGCTTTCTTT. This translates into CASISSGNQILNTEAFF.

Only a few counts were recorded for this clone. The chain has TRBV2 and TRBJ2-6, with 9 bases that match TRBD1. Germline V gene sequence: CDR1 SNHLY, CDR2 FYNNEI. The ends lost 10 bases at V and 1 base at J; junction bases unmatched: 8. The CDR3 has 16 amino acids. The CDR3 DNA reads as TGTGCCACCGACAGGGGGAGACCATCTGGGGCCAACGTCCTGACTTTC. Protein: CATDRGRPSGANVLTF.

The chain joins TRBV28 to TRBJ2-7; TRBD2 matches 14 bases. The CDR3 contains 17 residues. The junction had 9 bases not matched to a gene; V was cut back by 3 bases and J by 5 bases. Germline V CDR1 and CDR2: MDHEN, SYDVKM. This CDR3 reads CASSFPGTSGSKNEQYF. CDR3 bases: TGTGCCAGCAGTTTTCCCGGGACTAGCGGGAGTAAAAACGAGCAGTACTTC.

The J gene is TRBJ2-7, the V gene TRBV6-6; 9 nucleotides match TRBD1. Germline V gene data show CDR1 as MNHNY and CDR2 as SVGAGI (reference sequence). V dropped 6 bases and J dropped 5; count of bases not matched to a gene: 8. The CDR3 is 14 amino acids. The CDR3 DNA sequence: TGTGCCAGCAGGCCGGGACAGGGTAGGCACGAGCAGTACTTC. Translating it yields CASRPGQGRHEQYF.

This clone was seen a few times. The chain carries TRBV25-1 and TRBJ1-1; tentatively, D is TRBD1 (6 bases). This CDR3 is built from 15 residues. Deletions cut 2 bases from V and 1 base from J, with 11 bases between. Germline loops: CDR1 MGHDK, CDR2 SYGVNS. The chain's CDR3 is CASSEGGSPNTEAFF. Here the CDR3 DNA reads TGTGCCAGCAGTGAAGGGGGCAGCCCGAACACTGAAGCTTTCTTT.

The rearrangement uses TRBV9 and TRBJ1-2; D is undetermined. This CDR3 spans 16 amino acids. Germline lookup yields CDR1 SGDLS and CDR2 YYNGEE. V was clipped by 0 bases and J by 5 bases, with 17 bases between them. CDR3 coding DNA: TGTGCCAGCAGCGTAGCTGTGAAGGGAGGAGGATATGGCTACACCTTC. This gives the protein CASSVAVKGGGYGYTF.

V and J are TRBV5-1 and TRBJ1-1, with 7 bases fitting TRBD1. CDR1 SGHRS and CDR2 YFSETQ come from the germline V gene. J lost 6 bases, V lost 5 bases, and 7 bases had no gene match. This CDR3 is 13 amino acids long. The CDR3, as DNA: TGCGCCAGCAGTACCGCCACAGGGGCTGAAGCTTTCTTT. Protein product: CASSTATGAEAFF.

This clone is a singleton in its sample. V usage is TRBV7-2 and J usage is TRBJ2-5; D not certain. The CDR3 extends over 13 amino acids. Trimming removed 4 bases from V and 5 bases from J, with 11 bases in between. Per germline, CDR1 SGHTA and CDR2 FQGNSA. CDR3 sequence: CASSWSTAETQYF. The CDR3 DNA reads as TGTGCCAGCAGCTGGAGTACGGCTGAGACCCAGTACTTC.

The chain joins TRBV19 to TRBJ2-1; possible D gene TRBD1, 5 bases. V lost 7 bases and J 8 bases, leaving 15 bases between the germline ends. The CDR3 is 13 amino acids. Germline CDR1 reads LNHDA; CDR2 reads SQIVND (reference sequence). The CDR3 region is CASNGPSGYEQFF. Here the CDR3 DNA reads TGTGCCAGTAACGGACCATCAGGGTATGAGCAGTTCTTC.

The CDR3 coding sequence is TGCGCCAGCAGCTTGGCCTTTGCGGGAGAGTTCTACTCCTACGAGCAGTACTTC. It yields the protein CASSLAFAGEFYSYEQYF. The chain links TRBV5-1 to TRBJ2-7; 7 positions match TRBD2. The CDR3 sequence is 18 residues long. Germline trimming cut 0 bases from V and 0 bases from J; bases unmatched to any gene: 12. Germline lookup yields CDR1 SGHRS and CDR2 YFSETQ. Combining the CDR3 with reference TRBV5-1 and TRBJ2-7 gives the whole variable domain KAGVTQTPRYLIKTRGQQVTLSCSPISGHRSVSWYQQTPGQGLQFLFEYFSETQRNKGNFPGRFSGRQFSNSRSEMNVSTLELGDSALYLCASSLAFAGEFYSYEQYFGPGTRLTVT.

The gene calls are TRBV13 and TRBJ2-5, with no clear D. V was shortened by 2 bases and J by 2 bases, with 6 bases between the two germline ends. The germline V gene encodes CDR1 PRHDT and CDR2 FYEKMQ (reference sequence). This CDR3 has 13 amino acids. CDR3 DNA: TGTGCCAGCAGCTTAAGAGGTCAAGAGACCCAGTACTTC. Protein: CASSLRGQETQYF.

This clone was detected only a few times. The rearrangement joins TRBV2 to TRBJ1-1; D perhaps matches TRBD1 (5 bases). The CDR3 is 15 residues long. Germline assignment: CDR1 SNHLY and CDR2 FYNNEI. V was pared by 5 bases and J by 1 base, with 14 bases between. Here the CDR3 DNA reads TGTGCCAGCAGTATTCAGACAGTGAGGAACACTGAAGCTTTCTTT. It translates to CASSIQTVRNTEAFF.

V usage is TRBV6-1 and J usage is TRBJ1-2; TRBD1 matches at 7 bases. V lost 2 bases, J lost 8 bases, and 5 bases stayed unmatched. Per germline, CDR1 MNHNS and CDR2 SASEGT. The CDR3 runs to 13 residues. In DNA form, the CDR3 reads TGTGCCAGCAGTGAAAGGGACAGAAGCGGCTACACCTTC. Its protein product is CASSERDRSGYTF.

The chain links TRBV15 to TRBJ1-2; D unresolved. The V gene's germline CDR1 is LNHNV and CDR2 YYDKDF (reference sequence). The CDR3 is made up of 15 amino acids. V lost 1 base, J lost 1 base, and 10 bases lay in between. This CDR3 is CATSRGARINYGYTF. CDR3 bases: TGTGCCACCAGCAGAGGGGCCAGAATTAACTATGGCTACACCTTC. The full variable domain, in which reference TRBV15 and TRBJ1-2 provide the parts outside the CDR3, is DAMVIQNPRYQVTQFGKPVTLSCSQTLNHNVMYWYQQKSSQAPKLLFHYYDKDFNNEADTPDNFQSRRPNTSFCFLDIRSPGLGDTAMYLCATSRGARINYGYTFGSGTRLTVV.

CDR3 loop: CASSYRGSAARETQYF. In DNA form, the CDR3 reads TGTGCCAGCAGCTATCGAGGGTCGGCCGCGAGGGAGACCCAGTACTTC. The genes are TRBV3-1 (or the pseudogene TRBV3-2) and TRBJ2-5, with a weak D call TRBD2 (5 bases). CDR1 and CDR2 (germline): LGHDT, YNNKEL (reference sequence). V lost 5 bases and J lost 5, with 21 bases in between. There are 16 residues in the CDR3.

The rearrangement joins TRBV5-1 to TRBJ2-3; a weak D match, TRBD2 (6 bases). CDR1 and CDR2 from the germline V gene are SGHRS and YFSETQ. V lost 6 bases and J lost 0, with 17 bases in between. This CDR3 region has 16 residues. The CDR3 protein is CASKPTAGTSTDTQYF. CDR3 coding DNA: TGCGCCAGCAAGCCCACTGCCGGGACTAGCACAGATACGCAGTATTTT.

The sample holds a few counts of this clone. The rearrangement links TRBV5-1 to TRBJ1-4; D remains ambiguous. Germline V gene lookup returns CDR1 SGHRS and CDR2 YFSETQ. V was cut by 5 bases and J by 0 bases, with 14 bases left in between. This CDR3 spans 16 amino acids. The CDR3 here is CASRRALGSTNEKLFF. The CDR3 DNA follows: TGCGCCAGCAGGAGGGCCTTGGGCTCAACTAATGAAAAACTGTTTTTT. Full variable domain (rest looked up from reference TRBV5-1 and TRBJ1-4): KAGVTQTPRYLIKTRGQQVTLSCSPISGHRSVSWYQQTPGQGLQFLFEYFSETQRNKGNFPGRFSGRQFSNSRSEMNVSTLELGDSALYLCASRRALGSTNEKLFFGSGTQLSVL.

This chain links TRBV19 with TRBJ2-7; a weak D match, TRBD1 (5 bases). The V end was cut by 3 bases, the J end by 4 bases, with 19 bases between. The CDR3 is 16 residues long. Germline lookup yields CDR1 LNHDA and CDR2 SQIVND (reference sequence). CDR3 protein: CASSIGQVATHYEQYF. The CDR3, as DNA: TGTGCCAGTAGTATTGGACAAGTGGCTACTCATTACGAGCAGTACTTC.